A selection of T cell receptor beta chains follows, all from one sample in a study of graft-versus-host responses after intestinal transplantation. Method: immunoSEQ multiplex PCR; TCRdb's copy keeps in-frame clones and lacks some. The sample yields nearly 100,000 clones, 90% seen once. The sample here was PBMCs, taken around 68 weeks after intestinal transplant. These receptors were taken from a human patient who received an intestinal transplant, so some T cells may come from the graft donor. CDR3s include the opening cysteine and the closing phenylalanine or tryptophan. The order of the fields is clone size, V gene, J gene, D gene, CDR3 length, CDR3 DNA, CDR3 protein. The D gene is left open where the match is weak. A clone size is listed for some rows: how often the clone was seen (once, few, many), or a class if it is expanded.

few	TRBV6-1	TRBJ2-7	TRBD1	15	TGTGCCAGCAGTGAAGAGGGGACAGGGGGCTACGAGCAGTACTTC	CASSEEGTGGYEQYF
.	TRBV18	TRBJ1-1	.	13	TGTGCCAGCTCCCCCGGGGGGCCGACTGAAGCTTTCTTT	CASSPGGPTEAFF
.	TRBV6-1	TRBJ1-2	TRBD1	15	TGTGCCAGCAGTGAAGTCAGGGGGGTTAACTATGGCTACACCTTC	CASSEVRGVNYGYTF
.	TRBV6-4	TRBJ2-3	TRBD2	14	TGTGCCAGCAGTGACTCCGGGGGGGCAGATACGCAGTATTTT	CASSDSGGADTQYF
.	TRBV7-9	TRBJ2-7	.	14	TGTGCCAGCAGCTTATCGGGGGGCGGGTACGAGCAGTACTTC	CASSLSGGGYEQYF
once	TRBV4-2	TRBJ2-1	.	16	TGTGCCAGCAGCCAAGATGGGGGGAGCTCCTACAATGAGCAGTTCTTC	CASSQDGGSSYNEQFF
.	TRBV7-6	TRBJ2-2	.	15	TGTGCCAGCAGCCGGTCACAGGCGAACACCGGGGAGCTGTTTTTT	CASSRSQANTGELFF
.	TRBV9	TRBJ1-1	.	14	TGTGCCAGCAGCCCAATGACAGGGAACACTGAAGCTTTCTTT	CASSPMTGNTEAFF
.	TRBV5-6	TRBJ2-1	.	14	TGTGCCAGCAGCTATGGGGGTTCCTACAATGAGCAGTTCTTC	CASSYGGSYNEQFF
.	TRBV11-2	TRBJ2-5	.	15	TGTGCCAGCAGCGCAACAGCGACGGGCTGGGAGACCCAGTACTTC	CASSATATGWETQYF
.	TRBV14	TRBJ2-1	TRBD1	15	TGTGCCAGCAGCCAAGTTGGGACAGGAGGCGGTGAGCAGTTCTTC	CASSQVGTGGGEQFF
.	TRBV6-1	TRBJ2-1	.	16	TGTGCCAGCAGTGAAGTTGGGGGATCCTCCTACAATGAGCAGTTCTTC	CASSEVGGSSYNEQFF
.	TRBV5-5	TRBJ2-7	.	15	TGTGCCAGCAGCTTGGGAGGGGAACTATCCTACGAGCAGTACTTC	CASSLGGELSYEQYF
.	TRBV5-5	TRBJ1-6	.	14	TGTGCCAGCAGCTTGGAGGGTTATAATTCACCCCTCCACTTT	CASSLEGYNSPLHF
.	TRBV14	TRBJ2-2	TRBD1	16	TGTGCCAGCAGCCAAGGCGGGACAGGGTTCACCGGGGAGCTGTTTTTT	CASSQGGTGFTGELFF
.	TRBV27	TRBJ2-7	TRBD2	13	TGTGCCAGCAGCAGCGGGGGAACCTACGAGCAGTACTTC	CASSSGGTYEQYF
.	TRBV27	TRBJ1-5	TRBD1	14	TGTGCCAACCCCGGACAGGGGGTGATTCAGCCCCAGCATTTT	CANPGQGVIQPQHF
.	TRBV7-2	TRBJ1-2	.	13	TGTGCCAGCACGGGACGGTACAACTATGGCTACACCTTC	CASTGRYNYGYTF
.	TRBV29-1	TRBJ1-1	.	13	TGCAGCGTTCGGCCCCGGACGTACAATGAAGCTTTCTTT	CSVRPRTYNEAFF
.	TRBV7-3	TRBJ2-4	.	13	TGTGCCAGCAGCTTAGAAGGGGGAGGCGTTCAGTACTTC	CASSLEGGGVQYF
once	TRBV6-5	TRBJ2-5	.	13	TGTGCCAGCAGTTACTCGATCACGGAGACCCAGTACTTC	CASSYSITETQYF
once	TRBV11-2	TRBJ2-7	TRBD1	16	TGTGCCAGCAGCCCAGTCAGCGGACAGGGGGCGAGGGAGCAGTACTTC	CASSPVSGQGAREQYF
.	TRBV7-9	TRBJ1-1	TRBD1	16	TGTGCCAGCAGCTTAGAGGGACAGGGACAGGTAGATGAAGCTTTCTTT	CASSLEGQGQVDEAFF
.	TRBV5-1	TRBJ2-6	.	14	TGCGCCAGCACCGACAGTTCTGGGGCCAACGTCCTGACTTTC	CASTDSSGANVLTF
.	TRBV6-5	TRBJ1-5	TRBD1	15	TGTGCCAGCAAGACCGTACAGGGGGCGCATCAGCCCCAGCATTTT	CASKTVQGAHQPQHF
.	TRBV10-3	TRBJ1-6	.	10	TGTGCCAGTCAAACAGGTCCCCTCCACTTT	CASQTGPLHF
.	TRBV4-1	TRBJ1-3	.	16	TGCGCCAGCAGCCAAGACACAGGTAGCTCTGGAAACACCATATATTTT	CASSQDTGSSGNTIYF
.	TRBV11-2	TRBJ1-2	.	12	TGTGCCAGCAGCTCTGACGGCTATGGCTACACCTTC	CASSSDGYGYTF
.	TRBV4-1	TRBJ2-3	.	16	TGCGCCAGCAGCCAAGTCTGGCAGGGCAGCACAGATACGCAGTATTTT	CASSQVWQGSTDTQYF
.	TRBV18	TRBJ2-3	.	14	TGTGCCAGCTCAGCCGCCACAGGGCCAGATACGCAGTATTTT	CASSAATGPDTQYF
.	TRBV6-5	TRBJ2-5	.	13	TGTGCCAGCAGTTATACGGCGGAAGAGACCCAGTACTTC	CASSYTAEETQYF
.	TRBV21-1	TRBJ2-7	.	17	TGTGCCAGCAGCAAAACTGGCTTGGGAGGTTTCAGCTACGAGCAGTACTTC	CASSKTGLGGFSYEQYF
.	TRBV4-2	TRBJ1-2	TRBD1	17	TGTGCCAGCAGCCAAGAGTTCCGGACAGGGGGTTCTCATGGCTACACCTTC	CASSQEFRTGGSHGYTF
.	TRBV6-1	TRBJ1-4	.	17	TGTGCCAGCAGTGAAGCGGTTCAGTTAGGGATTAATGAAAAACTGTTTTTT	CASSEAVQLGINEKLFF
.	TRBV11-2	TRBJ2-1	TRBD2	19	TGTGCCAGCAGCTTAACGTCCCCGCTGCGGGGGAGCTCCTACAATGAGCAGTTCTTC	CASSLTSPLRGSSYNEQFF
.	TRBV5-1	TRBJ1-1	.	14	TGCGCCAGCAGCTTGGATGGGTTGGGCACTGAAGCTTTCTTT	CASSLDGLGTEAFF
.	TRBV6-5	TRBJ1-2	.	14	TGTGCCAGCAGCCTGACAGTTGGCGGCTATGGCTACACCTTC	CASSLTVGGYGYTF
.	TRBV19	TRBJ2-7	TRBD1	13	TGTGCCAGTAGCCCCGGACAGGTCTACGAGCAGTACTTC	CASSPGQVYEQYF
.	TRBV10-3	TRBJ2-7	.	13	TGTGCCATCAGTGAACCGGCTCTGGACGAGCAGTACTTC	CAISEPALDEQYF
.	TRBV6-1	TRBJ1-3	.	14	TGTGCCAGCAGGGTAAGCGGAACTGGAAACACCATATATTTT	CASRVSGTGNTIYF
.	TRBV5-1	TRBJ1-3	.	16	TGCGCCAGCAGCATTACTGGGACGACGGATGGAAACACCATATATTTT	CASSITGTTDGNTIYF
.	TRBV4-1	TRBJ1-4	.	16	TGCGCCAGCAGCCGAGCCTTGACAGGTATTAATGAAAAACTGTTTTTT	CASSRALTGINEKLFF
.	TRBV4-2	TRBJ2-7	TRBD2	18	TGTGCCAGCAGCCAGACCCTTCCTAGCGGGGGGCGGTCCTACGAGCAGTACTTC	CASSQTLPSGGRSYEQYF
.	TRBV18	TRBJ2-7	.	14	TGTGCCAGCACCAGCAGGCCAAGCTCCTACGAGCAGTACTTC	CASTSRPSSYEQYF
.	TRBV5-1	TRBJ1-6	.	16	TGCGCCAGCAGCTTGGAGGCAGGGCAGGTTAATTCACCCCTCCACTTT	CASSLEAGQVNSPLHF
.	TRBV7-9	TRBJ1-2	TRBD1	18	TGTGCCAGCAGCCAAAGGGGGCAGGCGTATTCCGTTGGCTATGGCTACACCTTC	CASSQRGQAYSVGYGYTF
.	TRBV5-8	TRBJ1-1	.	15	TGTGCCAGCAGCCCGGACCAACACATGAACACTGAAGCTTTCTTT	CASSPDQHMNTEAFF
.	TRBV9	TRBJ2-1	.	14	TGTGCCAGCAGCGTAGACGGGGCCTACAATGAGCAGTTCTTC	CASSVDGAYNEQFF
.	TRBV6-6	TRBJ1-5	.	15	TGTGCCAGCACCGACAGGAGCCTAAACAATCAGCCCCAGCATTTT	CASTDRSLNNQPQHF
.	TRBV19	TRBJ2-1	TRBD2	15	TGTGCCAGTAGTATGACGGGGGGTCCATACAATGAGCAGTTCTTC	CASSMTGGPYNEQFF
.	TRBV5-4	TRBJ2-5	.	14	TGTGCCAGCAGCTTGGGGGACCTCCAAGAGACCCAGTACTTC	CASSLGDLQETQYF
.	TRBV2	TRBJ2-5	.	12	TGTGCCAGCAGCCGGGACCAAGAGACCCAGTACTTC	CASSRDQETQYF
.	TRBV11-2	TRBJ2-7	.	14	TGTGCCAGCAGCTTAAGTGGGAGCTCCTACGAGCAGTACTTC	CASSLSGSSYEQYF
.	TRBV9	TRBJ1-1	.	14	TGTGCCAGCAGCGCCCCCGGCGGCCGGACTGAAGCTTTCTTT	CASSAPGGRTEAFF